Described below is a single T cell receptor beta chain sequence and its context. The antigen is unknown. Assay used: immunoSEQ multiplex PCR; TCRdb lists only in-frame clones, some missing. The top ten clones hold approximately 1.1% of a sample with tens of thousands of clones, approximately 86% of them seen once. This sample is part of a study of OX40 agonist ivuxolimab in advanced cancers. Study conclusions and caveats: Expansion of clones was among the lowest in partial responders at 0.1-3.0 mg/kg. Clonal expansion from baseline to week 6 occurred in both CD4+ and CD8+ T cells.

The length of the CDR3 is 16 residues. V gave up 1 base and J gave up 0 bases, with 11 bases separating them. The germline V gene has CDR1 MGHDK and CDR2 SYGVNS. The sample here was CD4+ or CD8+ T cells sorted from blood, taken in a trial of the OX40 agonist ivuxolimab. This TCR was sampled from an adult with an advanced solid tumor such as melanoma, head and neck, liver or kidney cancer. The chain carries TRBV25-1 and TRBJ2-3; D may correspond to TRBD1 or TRBD2 (5 bases each). The CDR3 nucleotides are TGTGCCAGCAGTGAATCTGGGGGATCTAGCACAGATACGCAGTATTTT. Residues: CASSESGGSSTDTQYF.